This entry lists 14 T cell receptor beta chains sequenced from one sample in a study of cytomegalovirus exposure and HLA in healthy donors. PCR employed 60 Vbeta and 13 Jbeta primers. TCRdb's copy holds only in-frame clones and misses some; the assay was immunoSEQ multiplex PCR. The sample contains around 100,000 clones, over 70% of which appear only once. Sequencing was performed on PBMCs. The source of these receptors is a woman aged 40 to 50 in good health and CMV-seropositive.

The V call is TRBV7-9, the J call TRBJ2-2, with 10 bases matching TRBD2. This CDR3 has 15 residues. J gave up 3 bases and V 6 bases, and 4 bases lay outside the gene matches. Germline CDR1 and CDR2: SEHNR and FQNEAQ (reference sequence). The CDR3 DNA reads as TGTGCCAGCAGGGCAGCGGGAGGGGACACCGGGGAGCTGTTTTTT. Its protein product is CASRAAGGDTGELFF.

The rearrangement links TRBV5-1 to TRBJ1-1; 10 nucleotides line up with TRBD1. V lost 4 bases and J lost 5; bases outside the gene matches: 8. Germline V CDR1 and CDR2: SGHRS, YFSETQ. There are 15 residues in the CDR3. The CDR3 protein is CASSPRQGARTEAFF. The CDR3 nucleotides are TGCGCCAGCAGCCCACGACAGGGGGCAAGGACTGAAGCTTTCTTT.

The chain employs TRBV11-3 and TRBJ1-1; no definite D call. The CDR3 length is 15 residues. Trimming pared 5 bases from V and 0 bases from J, leaving 13 bases between. Looked up from germline, CDR1 is SGHNT and CDR2 is YENEEA. The CDR3 reads CASSPRERVNTEAFF. Here the CDR3 DNA reads TGTGCCAGCAGCCCACGGGAGAGGGTGAACACTGAAGCTTTCTTT.

This clone was observed a handful of times. V gene TRBV5-1 combines with J gene TRBJ2-3; D not certain. The germline V gene has CDR1 SGHRS and CDR2 YFSETQ. This CDR3 has 15 residues. The V end lost 2 bases, the J end lost 0 bases, and 10 bases lay between the germline ends. CDR3 sequence: CASSLSSGSTDTQYF. CDR3 DNA sequence: TGCGCCAGCAGCTTATCGTCCGGGAGCACAGATACGCAGTATTTT.

The chain links TRBV5-1 to TRBJ2-3, with D possibly matching TRBD1 (6 bases). The CDR3 extends over 15 amino acids. V gave up 3 bases and J gave up 4 bases, with 15 bases separating them. Germline loops: CDR1 SGHRS, CDR2 YFSETQ. The CDR3 protein is CASSWGTRVSDTQYF. In DNA, the CDR3 is TGCGCCAGCAGCTGGGGGACAAGGGTCTCAGATACGCAGTATTTT.

The CDR3 nucleotides read TGTGCCAGCAGTGACAGGCGGGAACAGCCCCAGCATTTT. It specifies CASSDRREQPQHF. The chain is built from TRBV6-1 and TRBJ1-5, with D unclear. V dropped 3 bases and J dropped 7 bases, with 10 bases sitting between them. CDR3 size: 13 residues. Germline-derived CDR1 and CDR2 are MNHNS and SASEGT.

The chain joins TRBV29-1 to TRBJ1-1; D may be TRBD1 (5 bases). CDR1 and CDR2 (germline): SQVTM, ANQGSEA. The germline V and J ends were trimmed by 0 bases and 0 bases, with 17 bases remaining between them. This CDR3 contains 17 residues. The DNA for the CDR3 is TGCAGCGTTGAAGACCGGGGCTCGGGGGAGGTGAACACTGAAGCTTTCTTT. Protein product: CSVEDRGSGEVNTEAFF.

This chain joins TRBV10-3 and TRBJ2-1; D remains unclear. Germline CDR1 is ENHRY and CDR2 is SYGVKD. V shed 3 bases and J shed 8 bases, with 8 bases lying between them. The CDR3 spans 12 residues. For the CDR3, the DNA is TGTGCCATCAGTGATTCGCAGGATGAGCAGTTCTTC. Protein product: CAISDSQDEQFF.

The J gene is TRBJ2-5, the V gene TRBV6-1; TRBD1 matches at 9 bases. Germline assignment: CDR1 MNHNS and CDR2 SASEGT. V shed 7 bases and J 2 bases; nucleotides not matched to a gene: 5. The CDR3 totals 14 residues. The CDR3 loop is CASMWTGEQETQYF. The CDR3 nucleotides read TGTGCCAGCATGTGGACAGGGGAACAAGAGACCCAGTACTTC.

The CDR3 reads CASSFITYEQYF. Written as DNA, the CDR3 is TGTGCCAGCAGCTTTATAACCTACGAGCAGTACTTC. The chain combines TRBV5-6 with TRBJ2-7; D is unclear. The V gene's germline CDR1 is SGHDT and CDR2 YYEEEE. The ends were cut back, 2 bases at V and 2 bases at J, with 5 bases in the middle. The CDR3 has 12 residues.

This chain links TRBV5-1 with TRBJ2-2, with TRBD1 matching over 10 bases. With V trimmed by 3 bases and J by 1 base, 3 bases remained unmatched. CDR3 length: 16 amino acids. Germline V CDR1 and CDR2: SGHRS, YFSETQ. The CDR3 DNA reads as TGCGCCAGCAGCTCAGGACAGGGGGAGAACACCGGGGAGCTGTTTTTT. It yields the protein CASSSGQGENTGELFF.

This chain's CDR3 is CASSSLQGYETQYF. The CDR3 region has the DNA TGCGCCAGCAGCTCCTTACAGGGGTACGAGACCCAGTACTTC. The chain joins TRBV5-1 to TRBJ2-5, with 7 nucleotides matching TRBD1. CDR1 and CDR2 (germline): SGHRS, YFSETQ. Trimming at V came to 3 bases and at J to 5 bases, leaving 7 bases not matched to a gene. There are 14 residues in the CDR3.

The chain couples TRBV2 to TRBJ2-1, with D perhaps TRBD1 (6 bases). The CDR3 totals 15 residues. Deletions cut 4 bases from V and 4 bases from J, with 14 bases between. In germline, CDR1 is SNHLY, CDR2 FYNNEI. Here the CDR3 reads CASSVPTGRYNEQFF. The DNA for the CDR3 is TGTGCCAGCAGTGTACCGACAGGAAGGTACAATGAGCAGTTCTTC.

Details on this clone: The junction and the germline gene differ at one end; a read error may be behind it. This chain connects TRBV7-3 to TRBJ1-1; D is unresolved. The V gene's germline CDR1 is SGHTA and CDR2 FQGTGA. This CDR3 contains 15 residues. The CDR3 bases are TGTGCCAACGAACCTACCACGGTATCGAACGCTGAAGCTTTCTTT. It codes for CANEPTTVSNAEAFF.